What follows are 11 T cell receptor beta chains derived from one specimen sequenced in a study of shared clonotypes between healthy human individuals. Method: immunoSEQ multiplex PCR; TCRdb's copy keeps in-frame clones and lacks some. The table shows 450,000 to 500,000 clones, with around 80% occurring only once. The sequencing input was PBMCs. These TCRs come from a woman in her forties in good health. Some clones in this sample may be carry-over from other donors' samples.

The V and J genes are TRBV18 and TRBJ2-5, with no clear D. Germline V CDR1 and CDR2: KGHSH, LQKENI. The CDR3 loop spans 17 amino acids. The V and J ends lost 6 bases and 4 bases respectively, with 24 bases between them. CDR3 protein: CASSLNAMAVQVETQYF. The CDR3 DNA sequence: TGTGCCAGCTCGCTTAACGCGATGGCGGTTCAGGTAGAGACCCAGTACTTC.

In its sample, this clone was seen a few times. The V gene is TRBV28, the J gene TRBJ2-5, with 10 positions matching TRBD2. The V gene end was trimmed by 5 bases and the J gene end by 4 bases; junction bases not matched to a gene: 10. CDR3 length equals 16 residues. The germline gives CDR1 MDHEN, CDR2 SYDVKM. Here the CDR3 reads CASSPSLAGYRETQYF. CDR3 DNA: TGTGCCAGCAGTCCTTCACTAGCGGGATACCGAGAGACCCAGTACTTC.

For the CDR3, the DNA is TGCGCCAGCAGCCTCTACCTAACAGGGGACAATGAGCAGTTCTTC. The encoded protein is CASSLYLTGDNEQFF. V and J are TRBV4-3 and TRBJ2-1; 7 bases map to TRBD1. Looked up from germline, CDR1 is LGHNA and CDR2 is YSLEER. Trimming at V came to 4 bases and at J to 5 bases, leaving 8 bases not matched to a gene. The CDR3 extends over 15 amino acids.

The gene calls are TRBV28 and TRBJ2-7; D is perhaps TRBD1 or TRBD2 (5 bases each). V shed 3 bases and J shed 6 bases, with 18 bases lying between them. Germline assignment: CDR1 MDHEN and CDR2 SYDVKM. The CDR3 consists of 15 residues. The CDR3 DNA reads as TGTGCCAGCAGTTTCCGGGCCGTCGGGGCTTTCGAGCAGTACTTC. It translates to CASSFRAVGAFEQYF.

This sequence joins TRBV6-5 and TRBJ2-7; 7 bases map to TRBD1. The CDR3 sequence is 14 residues long. From germline, CDR1 is MNHEY and CDR2 SVGAGI. After removal of 6 bases from V and 2 bases from J, the junction contained 7 bases not matched to a gene. This CDR3 reads CASSPDRVTYEQYF. The CDR3, as DNA: TGTGCCAGCAGCCCCGACAGGGTGACCTACGAGCAGTACTTC.

As regards this clone: The same CDR3 arises from other DNA sequences in this sample as well. This chain uses TRBV19 with TRBJ1-4; no clear D. Germline loops: CDR1 LNHDA, CDR2 SQIVND (reference sequence). The ends were cut back, 3 bases at V and 5 bases at J, with 7 bases in the middle. The CDR3 has 13 residues. CDR3 amino acids: CASSIATNEKLFF. The CDR3 bases are TGTGCCAGTAGTATTGCCACCAATGAAAAACTGTTTTTT.

This clone was observed once. V usage is TRBV10-2 and J usage is TRBJ2-1, with 10 bases aligning to TRBD2. With 7 bases clipped from V and 9 bases from J, the junction kept 9 bases outside the gene matches. This CDR3 is built from 14 residues. CDR1 is WSHSY, CDR2 SAAADI, per germline. The CDR3 nucleotides are TGCGCCAGCACCAGACTAGCGGGTGGAGGTGAGCAGTTCTTC. The encoded protein is CASTRLAGGGEQFF.

The chain combines TRBV7-3 with TRBJ2-6, with unresolved D. Germline CDR1 is SGHTA and CDR2 is FQGTGA. This CDR3 has 16 amino acids. The V and J ends lost 5 bases and 2 bases respectively, with 13 bases between them. As DNA, the CDR3 is TGTGCCAGCAGCCCCCGCCACAGCGCTGGGGCCAACGTCCTGACTTTC. This translates into CASSPRHSAGANVLTF.

V is TRBV7-7 and J is TRBJ2-7, with 10 bases matching TRBD2. The junction had 9 bases not matched to a gene; V was cut back by 5 bases and J by 5 bases. Germline-derived CDR1 and CDR2 are SSHAT and FNYEAQ (reference sequence). The CDR3 is 15 amino acids. CDR3 sequence: CASSRSGRAMDEQYF. CDR3 in DNA: TGTGCCAGCAGCCGGAGCGGGAGGGCAATGGACGAGCAGTACTTC.

The chain uses TRBV4-1 and TRBJ1-1; D not resolved. Germline V gene lookup returns CDR1 MGHRA and CDR2 YSYEKL. The CDR3 loop spans 15 amino acids. Trimming took off 0 bases at V and 3 bases at J, with 11 bases between the two ends. In DNA, the CDR3 is TGCGCCAGCAGCCAAGAGACCCGTAGGGACACTGAAGCTTTCTTT. Amino acid sequence: CASSQETRRDTEAFF.

CDR3 sequence (DNA): TGTGCCAGCACCGACCCGGCCGGGAGGGCCTACAATGAGCAGTTCTTC. Translating gives CASTDPAGRAYNEQFF. This rearrangement joins TRBV28 to TRBJ2-1; TRBD2 agrees at 8 bases. Germline-derived CDR1 and CDR2 are MDHEN and SYDVKM. After removal of 7 bases from V and 2 bases from J, the junction contained 10 bases not matched to a gene. This CDR3 region has 16 residues.